This T cell receptor beta chain was recovered during a study of cytomegalovirus exposure and HLA in healthy donors. The PCR was carried out with 60 Vbeta primers and 13 Jbeta primers. Assay: immunoSEQ multiplex PCR; the TCRdb copy retains only in-frame clones and omits some. Of some 140,000 clones listed, more than 70% are singletons. Of note for this clone: What it recognizes is unknown.

Study-level results: Using a false discovery rate of 0.05, a later analysis showed that 15,000 to 20,000 TCR beta sequences were associated with HLA alleles. Rarity marked most TCR sequences, yet some public TCRs occurred in many donors.

V lost 4 bases and J lost 3, with 19 bases in between. Germline CDR1 MGHRA, CDR2 YSYEKL. The CDR3 runs to 16 residues. This clonotype originated in a man aged 30 to 39 in good health and CMV-seronegative. What was sequenced was PBMCs. This chain connects TRBV4-1 to TRBJ2-7; possible D gene TRBD2, 5 bases. In DNA form, the CDR3 reads TGCGCCAGCAGCCCGCCTGCCTTAGACGGGAACTACGAGCAGTACTTC. This sequence encodes CASSPPALDGNYEQYF.